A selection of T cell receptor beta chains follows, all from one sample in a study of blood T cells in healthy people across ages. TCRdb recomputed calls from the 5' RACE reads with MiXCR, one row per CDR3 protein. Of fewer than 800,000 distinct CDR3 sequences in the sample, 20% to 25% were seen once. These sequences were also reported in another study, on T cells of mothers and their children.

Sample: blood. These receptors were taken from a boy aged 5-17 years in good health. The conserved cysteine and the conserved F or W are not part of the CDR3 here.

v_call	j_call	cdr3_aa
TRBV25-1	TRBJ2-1	ASSEYHSSDSSYNEQF
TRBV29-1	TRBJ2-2	SVITGGSGELF
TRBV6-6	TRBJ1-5	ASSYSYPLGDQPQH
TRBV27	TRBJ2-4	ASSLGRQNIQY
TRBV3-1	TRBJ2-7	ASSQVAGAPYEQY
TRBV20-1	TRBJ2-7	SAVSGLAGSYEQY
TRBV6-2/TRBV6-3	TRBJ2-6	ASSSTFTVSGANVLT
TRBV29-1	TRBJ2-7	SVEEGDEQY
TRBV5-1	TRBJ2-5	ASGLLAGVRETQY
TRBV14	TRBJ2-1	ASSRSADYNEQF
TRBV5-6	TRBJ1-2	ASSLTAGGYYGYT
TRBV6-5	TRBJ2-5	ASRKDEETQY
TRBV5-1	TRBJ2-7	ASSLEGLTTYEQY
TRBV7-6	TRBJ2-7	ASSRGLAGAYEQY
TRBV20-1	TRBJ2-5	SARDDFGVTGKQETQY
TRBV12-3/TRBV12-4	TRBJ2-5	ASRLGPGGEQY
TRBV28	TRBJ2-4	ASSGGGGRDIQY
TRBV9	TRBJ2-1	ASSVGTSGTRGTRNEQF
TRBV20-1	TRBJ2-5	SAERLQETQY
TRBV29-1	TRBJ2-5	SVEPWDSLGGQETQY
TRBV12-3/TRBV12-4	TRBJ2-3	ASSSRTSGGGTDTQY